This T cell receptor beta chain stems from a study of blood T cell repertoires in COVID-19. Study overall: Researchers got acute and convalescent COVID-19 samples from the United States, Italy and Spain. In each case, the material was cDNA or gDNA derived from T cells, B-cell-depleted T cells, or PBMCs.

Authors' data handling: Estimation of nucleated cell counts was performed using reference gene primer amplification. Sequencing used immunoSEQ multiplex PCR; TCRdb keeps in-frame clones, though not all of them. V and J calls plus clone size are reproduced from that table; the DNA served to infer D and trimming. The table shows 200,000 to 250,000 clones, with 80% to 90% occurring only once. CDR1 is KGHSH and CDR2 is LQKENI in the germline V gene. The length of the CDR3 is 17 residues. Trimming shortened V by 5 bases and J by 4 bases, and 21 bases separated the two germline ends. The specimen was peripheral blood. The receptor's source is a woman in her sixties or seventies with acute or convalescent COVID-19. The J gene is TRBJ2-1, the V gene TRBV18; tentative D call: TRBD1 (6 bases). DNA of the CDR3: TGTGCCAGCTCAAAAAATGTCGGACAGAGACTATACAATGAGCAGTTCTTC. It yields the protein CASSKNVGQRLYNEQFF.